This TCR beta chain appears in the sequencing data of a study of OX40 agonist ivuxolimab in advanced cancers. Study overall: Every 2 weeks, patients got intravenous ivuxolimab at one of six dose levels (0.01-10 mg/kg). Three patients, one with hepatocellular carcinoma and two with cutaneous melanoma, achieved partial responses.

Germline V gene sequence: CDR1 MDHEN, CDR2 SYDVKM. The CDR3 contains 15 residues. Germline trimming cut 5 bases from V and 4 bases from J; bases unmatched to any gene: 6. Assay: immunoSEQ multiplex PCR; the TCRdb copy retains only in-frame clones and omits some. Of about 81,000 clones in the sample, just over 90% were seen once. The origin of this receptor is an adult with an advanced solid tumor such as melanoma, head and neck, liver or kidney cancer. This chain links TRBV28 with TRBJ2-7; 12 bases map to TRBD1. This specimen consisted of CD4+ or CD8+ T cells sorted from blood, obtained in a trial of the OX40 agonist ivuxolimab. The CDR3 coding sequence is TGTGCCAGCAGTCCCGGGACAGGGGGCGGATACGAGCAGTACTTC. It specifies CASSPGTGGGYEQYF.